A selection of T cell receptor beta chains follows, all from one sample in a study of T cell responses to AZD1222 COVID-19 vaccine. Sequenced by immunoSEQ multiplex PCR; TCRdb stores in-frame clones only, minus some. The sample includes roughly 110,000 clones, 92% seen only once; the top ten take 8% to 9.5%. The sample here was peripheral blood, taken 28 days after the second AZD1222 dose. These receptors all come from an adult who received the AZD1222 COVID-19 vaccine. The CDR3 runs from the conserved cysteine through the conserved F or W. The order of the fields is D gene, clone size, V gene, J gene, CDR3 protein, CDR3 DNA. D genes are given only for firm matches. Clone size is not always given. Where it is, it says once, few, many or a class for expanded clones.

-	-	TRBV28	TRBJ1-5	CASSYTGSNQPQHF	TGTGCCAGCAGTTACACAGGGAGCAATCAGCCCCAGCATTTT
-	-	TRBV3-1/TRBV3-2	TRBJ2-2	CASSHRAGELFF	TGTGCCAGCAGCCACAGGGCCGGGGAGCTGTTTTTT
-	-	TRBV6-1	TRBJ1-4	CASSELAGELATNEKLFF	TGTGCCAGCAGTGAACTCGCAGGGGAATTGGCAACTAATGAAAAACTGTTTTTT
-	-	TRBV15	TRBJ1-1	CATSRETRNTEAFF	TGTGCCACCAGCAGAGAAACCAGGAACACTGAAGCTTTCTTT
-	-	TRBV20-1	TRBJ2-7	CSASDPFGGFEQYF	TGCAGTGCTAGTGATCCATTTGGAGGATTCGAGCAGTACTTC
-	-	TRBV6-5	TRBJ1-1	CASTVMGGEAFF	TGTGCCAGCACCGTTATGGGGGGTGAAGCTTTCTTT
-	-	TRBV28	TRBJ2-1	CASRVTSYNEQFF	TGTGCCAGCAGGGTGACCTCCTACAATGAGCAGTTCTTC
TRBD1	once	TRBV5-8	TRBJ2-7	CASTKDRGSYEQYF	TGTGCCAGCACCAAGGACAGGGGCTCCTACGAGCAGTACTTC
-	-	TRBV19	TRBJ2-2	CASSIVGRRAGELFF	TGTGCCAGTAGTATAGTTGGGCGGCGGGCCGGGGAGCTGTTTTTT
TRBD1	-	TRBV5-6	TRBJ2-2	CASSGTASGELFF	TGTGCCAGCAGCGGGACAGCATCCGGGGAGCTGTTTTTT
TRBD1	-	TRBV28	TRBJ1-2	CASSWGQKMGYTF	TGTGCCAGCAGTTGGGGACAGAAGATGGGCTACACCTTC
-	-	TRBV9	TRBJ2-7	CASSSKSRGEQYF	TGTGCCAGCAGCTCCAAGAGTAGGGGCGAGCAGTACTTC
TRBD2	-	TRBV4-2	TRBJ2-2	CASSQVGGGPIGELFF	TGTGCCAGCAGCCAAGTTGGCGGGGGGCCGATCGGGGAGCTGTTTTTT
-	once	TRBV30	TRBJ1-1	CAWSPTVEAFF	TGTGCCTGGAGCCCGACAGTTGAAGCTTTCTTT
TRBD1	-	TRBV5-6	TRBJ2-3	CASSQGQGLSGDTQYF	TGTGCCAGCAGCCAGGGACAGGGCCTGTCGGGAGATACGCAGTATTTT
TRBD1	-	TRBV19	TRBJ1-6	CASRDRATGTISYNSPLHF	TGTGCCAGTAGGGACAGGGCGACGGGAACTATTTCCTATAATTCACCCCTCCACTTT
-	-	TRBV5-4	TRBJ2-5	CASSLQRRETQYF	TGTGCCAGCAGCTTGCAGCGGAGAGAGACCCAGTACTTC
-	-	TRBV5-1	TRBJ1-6	CASSRAGTSNSPLHF	TGCGCCAGCAGCCGCGCCGGGACCTCTAATTCACCCCTCCACTTT
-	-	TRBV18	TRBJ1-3	CASSLRDTNSGNTIYF	TGTGCCAGCTCACTCCGGGACACAAACTCTGGAAACACCATATATTTT
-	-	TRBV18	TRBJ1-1	CASSLRDILNTEAFF	TGTGCCAGCTCCCTCCGGGACATACTGAACACTGAAGCTTTCTTT
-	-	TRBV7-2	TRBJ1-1	CASSFQGLNTEAFF	TGTGCCAGCAGCTTTCAGGGACTGAACACTGAAGCTTTCTTT
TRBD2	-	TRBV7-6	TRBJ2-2	CASSLRPLAGGQTNTGELFF	TGTGCCAGCAGCTTAAGACCACTAGCGGGAGGACAAACGAACACCGGGGAGCTGTTTTTT
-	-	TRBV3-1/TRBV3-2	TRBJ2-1	CASSQNGVSYNEQFF	TGTGCCAGCAGCCAAAACGGGGTGTCCTACAATGAGCAGTTCTTC
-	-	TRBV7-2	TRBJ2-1	CASSLPQGFNEQFF	TGTGCCAGCAGCTTACCTCAGGGGTTCAATGAGCAGTTCTTC
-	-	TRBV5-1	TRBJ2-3	CASSLGATSTTDTQYF	TGCGCCAGCAGCTTGGGGGCGACATCAACCACAGATACGCAGTATTTT
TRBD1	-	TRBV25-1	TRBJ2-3	CASSRQGADTQYF	TGTGCCAGCAGCAGACAGGGGGCAGATACGCAGTATTTT
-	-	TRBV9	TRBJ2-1	CASGLTSSYNEQFF	TGTGCCAGCGGCCTAACCAGCTCCTACAATGAGCAGTTCTTC